These T cell receptor beta chains were read from a single sample in a study of shared clonotypes between healthy human individuals. Repertoires were generated with immunoSEQ multiplex PCR, while TCRdb's copy carries only in-frame clones and drops some. Among 2 million to 2.5 million clones listed, 90% to 97% were seen once. Sequencing input: naive CD4+ T cells sorted from blood. These receptors were collected from a man between 18 and 35 years old in good health. Each CDR3 is given without its conserved first and last residue.

TRBJ2-3 | TRBV5-4 | ASSLDHSPSDTQY
TRBJ2-5 | TRBV28 | ASSSTPWETQY
TRBJ2-7 | TRBV10-3 | AISDQGRLDEQY
TRBJ1-1 | TRBV18 | ASSPRTGTGTEAF
TRBJ2-7 | TRBV7-2 | ASSNGLFYEQY
TRBJ2-3 | TRBV30 | AWSPSTDTQY
TRBJ2-7 | TRBV18 | ASSPLWTGDEQY
TRBJ1-2 | TRBV18 | ASSRSGQGGTNGYT
TRBJ2-7 | TRBV9 | ASSVGWGLAKPYEQY
TRBJ1-3 | TRBV7-9 | ASSKDRDLFGNTIY
TRBJ2-7 | TRBV27 | ASSPLRQGGHEQY
TRBJ2-7 | TRBV2 | ASSLEGQGSHEQY
TRBJ2-1 | TRBV25-1 | ASSEFVTYNEQF
TRBJ2-7 | TRBV7-2 | ASSPHQAGEQY
TRBJ2-5 | TRBV2 | ASRNRWGYETQY
TRBJ1-4 | TRBV11-2 | ASSFVSQGGEKLF
TRBJ2-1 | TRBV5-1 | ASSPLSTGINEQF
TRBJ2-7 | TRBV7-8 | ASQPGYYEQY
TRBJ1-1 | TRBV6-5 | ASSSRRGAGNTEAF
TRBJ1-1 | TRBV21-1 | ARGGGTEAF
TRBJ1-1 | TRBV18 | ASSPVMNTEAF
TRBJ2-3 | TRBV7-9 | ASSSGTSGNTQY
TRBJ2-5 | TRBV30 | AWSADRMTQY
TRBJ1-3 | TRBV11-3 | ASSGTGWGRLGGNTIY
TRBJ1-5 | TRBV6-1 | ASSPGNPNQPQH
. | TRBV28 | AVQGHEQY
TRBJ2-7 | TRBV5-1 | ASSRDNSYEQY
TRBJ2-7 | TRBV6-1 | ASSPGTGNFQY
TRBJ2-3 | TRBV6-6 | ASIQRGFPADTQY
TRBJ2-3 | TRBV9 | ASSVAPDSGGTDTQY
TRBJ2-7 | TRBV7-2 | ASSLTGQSSYEQY
TRBJ2-3 | TRBV5-1 | ASSLGGLADTQY
TRBJ2-5 | TRBV5-6 | ASTPGAGRIQETQY
TRBJ1-5 | TRBV2 | ASRNRAGWQPQH
TRBJ1-1 | TRBV28 | ASSPHGTGVPEAF
TRBJ2-5 | TRBV6-5 | ASTRNLYQETQY
TRBJ2-1 | TRBV25-1 | ASSVHNEQF
TRBJ1-4 | TRBV6-6 | ASSYSRDSILF